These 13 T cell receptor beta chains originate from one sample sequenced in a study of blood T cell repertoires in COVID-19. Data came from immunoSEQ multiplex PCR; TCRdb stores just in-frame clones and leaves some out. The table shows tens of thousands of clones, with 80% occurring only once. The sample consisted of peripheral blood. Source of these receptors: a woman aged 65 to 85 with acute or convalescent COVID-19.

CDR3 nucleotides: TGTGCCAGCAGCGTAGAGGGGTACCCGCAAGAGACCCAGTACTTC. It is translated as CASSVEGYPQETQYF. The chain couples TRBV9 to TRBJ2-5; weak D call: TRBD1 (5 bases). Germline V gene data show CDR1 as SGDLS and CDR2 as YYNGEE. Trimming removed 0 bases at V and 2 bases at J, with 11 bases between. The CDR3 sequence is 15 residues long.

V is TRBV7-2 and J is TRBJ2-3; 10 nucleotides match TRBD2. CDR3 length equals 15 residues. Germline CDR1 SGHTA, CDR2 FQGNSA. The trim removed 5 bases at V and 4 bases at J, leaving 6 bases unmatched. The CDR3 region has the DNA TGTGCCAGCAGCACAGCTAGCGGGGGATCAGATACGCAGTATTTT. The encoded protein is CASSTASGGSDTQYF.

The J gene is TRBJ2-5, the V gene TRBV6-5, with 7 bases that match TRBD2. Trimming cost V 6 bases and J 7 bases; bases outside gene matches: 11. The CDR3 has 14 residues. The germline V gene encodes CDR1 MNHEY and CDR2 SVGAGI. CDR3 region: CASSRGGEIGTQYF. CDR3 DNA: TGTGCCAGCAGCCGGGGAGGGGAGATTGGGACCCAGTACTTC.

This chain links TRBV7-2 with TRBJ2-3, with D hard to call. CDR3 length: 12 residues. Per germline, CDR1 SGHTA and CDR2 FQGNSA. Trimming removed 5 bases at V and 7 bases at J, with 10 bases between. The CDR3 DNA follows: TGTGCCAGCAGCGTCCTAACTCATACGCAGTATTTT. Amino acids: CASSVLTHTQYF.

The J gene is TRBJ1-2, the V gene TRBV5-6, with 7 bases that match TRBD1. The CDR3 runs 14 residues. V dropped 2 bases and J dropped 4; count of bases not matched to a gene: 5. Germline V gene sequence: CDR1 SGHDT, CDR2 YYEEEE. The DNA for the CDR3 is TGTGCCAGCAGCTTTGACAGGGAGGCCTATGGCTACACCTTC. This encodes CASSFDREAYGYTF.

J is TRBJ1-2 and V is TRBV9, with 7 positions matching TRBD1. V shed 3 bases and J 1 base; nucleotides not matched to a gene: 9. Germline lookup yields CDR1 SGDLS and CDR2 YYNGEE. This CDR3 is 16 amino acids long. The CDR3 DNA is TGTGCCAGCAGCGCGCCTGACAGGGTTTTTAACTATGGCTACACCTTC. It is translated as CASSAPDRVFNYGYTF. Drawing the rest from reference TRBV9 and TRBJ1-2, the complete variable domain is DSGVTQTPKHLITATGQRVTLRCSPRSGDLSVYWYQQSLDQGLQFLIQYYNGEERAKGNILERFSAQQFPDLHSELNLSSLELGDSALYFCASSAPDRVFNYGYTFGSGTRLTVV.

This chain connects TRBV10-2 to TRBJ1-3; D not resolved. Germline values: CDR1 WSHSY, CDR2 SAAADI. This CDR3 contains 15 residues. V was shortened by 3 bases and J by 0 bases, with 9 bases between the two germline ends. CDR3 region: CASSDGSGSGNTIYF. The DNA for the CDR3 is TGCGCCAGCAGTGATGGTTCGGGCTCTGGAAACACCATATATTTT.

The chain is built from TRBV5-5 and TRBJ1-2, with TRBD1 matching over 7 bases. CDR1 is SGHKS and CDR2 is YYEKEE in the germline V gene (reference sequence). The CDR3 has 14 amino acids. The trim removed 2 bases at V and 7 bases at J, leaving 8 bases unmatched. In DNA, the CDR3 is TGTGCCAGCAGCTTTGACAGGGCTCAAGGTGGCTACACCTTC. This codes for CASSFDRAQGGYTF.

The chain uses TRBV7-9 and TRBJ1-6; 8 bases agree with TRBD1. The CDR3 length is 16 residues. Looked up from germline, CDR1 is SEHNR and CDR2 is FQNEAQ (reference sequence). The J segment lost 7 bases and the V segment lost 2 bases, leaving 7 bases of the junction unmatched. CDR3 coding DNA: TGTGCCAGCAGCTTAACCTCGACAGGGGCGAATTCACCCCTCCACTTT. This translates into CASSLTSTGANSPLHF.

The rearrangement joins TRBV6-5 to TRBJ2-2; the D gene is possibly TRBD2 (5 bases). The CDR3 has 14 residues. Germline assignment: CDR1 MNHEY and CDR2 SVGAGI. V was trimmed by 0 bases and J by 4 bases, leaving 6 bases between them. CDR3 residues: CASSYSRGTGELFF. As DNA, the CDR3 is TGTGCCAGCAGTTACTCTCGGGGCACCGGGGAGCTGTTTTTT.

The CDR3 loop reads CASRFAGDNSPLHF. The CDR3 nucleotides read TGTGCCAGTAGGTTCGCTGGAGATAATTCACCCCTCCACTTT. This chain uses TRBV19 with TRBJ1-6, with D hard to call. Germline CDR1 LNHDA, CDR2 SQIVND (reference sequence). The ends were cut back, 6 bases at V and 5 bases at J, with 11 bases in the middle. This CDR3 contains 14 residues.

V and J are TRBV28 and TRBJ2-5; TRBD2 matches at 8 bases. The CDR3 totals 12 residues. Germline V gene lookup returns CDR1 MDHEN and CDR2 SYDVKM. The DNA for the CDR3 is TGTGCTACCGGGGGGGGAGGAGAGACCCAGTACTTC. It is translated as CATGGGGETQYF.

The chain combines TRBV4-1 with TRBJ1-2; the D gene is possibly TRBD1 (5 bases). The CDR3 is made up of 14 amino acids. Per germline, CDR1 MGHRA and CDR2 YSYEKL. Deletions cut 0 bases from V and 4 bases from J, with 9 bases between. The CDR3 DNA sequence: TGCGCCAGCAGCCAAGAAGGGGCTGGCTATGGCTACACCTTC. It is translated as CASSQEGAGYGYTF.